This T cell receptor beta chain came from a study of metastatic and nonmetastatic thyroid tumors. The wider study: Repertoires from blood and tumor or nodule tissue of malignant and benign thyroid patients were compared.

Among the patients, none had received any treatment before thyroid surgery. Overall study findings and caveats: It was reported that TCR beta diversity was significantly higher in malignant thyroid tumors than benign nodules, in blood and tumor.

Original processing notes: Between-group CDR3 differences, defined by clinicopathological status, yielded a distant-metastasis classifier for papillary thyroid cancer. TCRdb re-called clones via MiXCR from the PCR reads. The V and J calls, along with clone size, are taken from TCRdb and not from the paper's own processing. This table holds tens of thousands of clones, 15% to 20% found once. There are 18 residues in the CDR3. Trimming removed 2 bases from V and 1 base from J; junction bases left unmatched: 11. CDR1 DFQATT and CDR2 SNEGSKA come from the germline V gene (reference sequence). The sample holds many counts of this clone. Its antigen is currently unknown.

The V and J genes are TRBV20-1 and TRBJ2-6; 7 bases line up with TRBD1. This sequence originates from a female donor with papillary thyroid cancer or a benign thyroid nodule (not recorded which). Some clones in this sample may be carry-over from other donors' samples. Material for sequencing was blood. CDR3: CSARNRQGIHSGANVLTF. The CDR3 DNA reads TGCAGTGCTAGAAACCGACAGGGCATCCATTCTGGGGCCAACGTCCTGACTTTC.